This is a list of T cell receptor beta chains from one sample in a study of cytomegalovirus exposure and HLA in healthy donors. Profiling relied on immunoSEQ multiplex PCR, and the TCRdb table lists in-frame clones only, not all of them. This sample has about 110,000 clones, with 80% to 85% found just once. The sequenced sample consisted of PBMCs. The receptors originated from a woman aged 30 to 39 in good health and CMV-seronegative. Each CDR3 is given with its conserved first and last residue. D genes are given only for firm matches. Expanded clones get a size class; other rows say once, few or many, or leave the size out.

cdr3_nt: TGTGCCAGCACCCATAGCGCGGCCTACGAGCAGTACTTC
cdr3_aa: CASTHSAAYEQYF
d_call: -
v_call: TRBV7-2
clone_size: -
j_call: TRBJ2-7

cdr3_nt: TGTGCCAGCAGCCAAGGACTAGCGAGGCGGACGCAGTATTTT
cdr3_aa: CASSQGLARRTQYF
d_call: TRBD2
v_call: TRBV14
clone_size: -
j_call: TRBJ2-3

cdr3_nt: TGTGCCAGCAGTTCGGGACTAGCGGGACCCCCCACCGGGGAGCTGTTTTTT
cdr3_aa: CASSSGLAGPPTGELFF
d_call: TRBD2
v_call: TRBV27
clone_size: -
j_call: TRBJ2-2

cdr3_nt: TGTGCCAGTAGTATAGGGATCCCAGGGGGCACTGAAGCTTTCTTT
cdr3_aa: CASSIGIPGGTEAFF
d_call: TRBD1
v_call: TRBV19
clone_size: few
j_call: TRBJ1-1

cdr3_nt: TGTGCCAGCAGGCAGGACAGTAATGAAAAACTGTTTTTT
cdr3_aa: CASRQDSNEKLFF
d_call: -
v_call: TRBV5-5
clone_size: -
j_call: TRBJ1-4

cdr3_nt: TGTGCCAGTCCCGGGACAGGGAGTCCGTCCCCCCATGGCTACACCTTC
cdr3_aa: CASPGTGSPSPHGYTF
d_call: TRBD1
v_call: TRBV19
clone_size: -
j_call: TRBJ1-2

cdr3_nt: TGTGCCAGCGGCACCCTAGGGGTGAACACTGAAGCTTTCTTT
cdr3_aa: CASGTLGVNTEAFF
d_call: -
v_call: TRBV6-1
clone_size: -
j_call: TRBJ1-1

cdr3_nt: TGTGCCAGCAGCCGCACTGGTGAGGGGAACACTGAAGCTTTCTTT
cdr3_aa: CASSRTGEGNTEAFF
d_call: -
v_call: TRBV4-2
clone_size: once
j_call: TRBJ1-1

cdr3_nt: TGTGCCAGCAGCAAAGGGACAGTTTCGGCTGAGCAGTTCTTC
cdr3_aa: CASSKGTVSAEQFF
d_call: TRBD1
v_call: TRBV11-1
clone_size: -
j_call: TRBJ2-1

cdr3_nt: TGTGCCAGCAGCTTAGCGGGGAGAGGGGGCGCAGGTTCTGGAAACACCATATATTTT
cdr3_aa: CASSLAGRGGAGSGNTIYF
d_call: TRBD1
v_call: TRBV7-9
clone_size: -
j_call: TRBJ1-3

cdr3_nt: TGTGCCAGCAGTTTAGCAGGGCAACCCCTTCATTTC
cdr3_aa: CASSLAGQPLHF
d_call: -
v_call: TRBV27
clone_size: -
j_call: TRBJ2-7

cdr3_nt: TGTGCCAGCAGCTACTTACGAGCGGTTACCTACGAGCAGTACTTC
cdr3_aa: CASSYLRAVTYEQYF
d_call: -
v_call: TRBV5-6
clone_size: -
j_call: TRBJ2-7

cdr3_nt: TGCGCCAGCAGCTTGAAACAGGACAGGGGCCTCTCGGGCGAAAAACTGTTTTTT
cdr3_aa: CASSLKQDRGLSGEKLFF
d_call: TRBD1
v_call: TRBV5-1
clone_size: -
j_call: TRBJ1-4

cdr3_nt: TGTGCTAGTGGCGGATGGGGTGGGGCGGTCACAGATACGCAGTATTTT
cdr3_aa: CASGGWGGAVTDTQYF
d_call: -
v_call: TRBV12-5
clone_size: -
j_call: TRBJ2-3

cdr3_nt: TGTGCCATCAGCGGGACTCGGGGGGGCCCGAACACTGAAGCTTTCTTT
cdr3_aa: CAISGTRGGPNTEAFF
d_call: -
v_call: TRBV10-3
clone_size: -
j_call: TRBJ1-1

cdr3_nt: TGTGCCAGCAGCTTAGGTTTCACTAGCACAAGGTCAGATACGCAGTATTTT
cdr3_aa: CASSLGFTSTRSDTQYF
d_call: -
v_call: TRBV7-8
clone_size: -
j_call: TRBJ2-3

cdr3_nt: TGTGCCAGCAACCTCGACAGGGGGCAGGTAGAGACCCAGTACTTC
cdr3_aa: CASNLDRGQVETQYF
d_call: TRBD1
v_call: TRBV5-6
clone_size: -
j_call: TRBJ2-5

cdr3_nt: TGCAGCGCTTTAACAGGGAACACTGAAGCTTTCTTT
cdr3_aa: CSALTGNTEAFF
d_call: -
v_call: TRBV29-1
clone_size: once
j_call: TRBJ1-1

cdr3_nt: TGTGCCAGCAGCTTTGGTCCGGGAGGCATTCAGTACTTC
cdr3_aa: CASSFGPGGIQYF
d_call: TRBD2
v_call: TRBV7-3
clone_size: -
j_call: TRBJ2-4

cdr3_nt: TGTGCCAGCAGCCAGGGACTCCGAGTCGAATACAATGAGCAGTTCTTC
cdr3_aa: CASSQGLRVEYNEQFF
d_call: -
v_call: TRBV7-2
clone_size: -
j_call: TRBJ2-1

cdr3_nt: TGCGCCAGCAGCTTGGCGAGTGGGACTAGAACCTACAATGAGCAGTTCTTC
cdr3_aa: CASSLASGTRTYNEQFF
d_call: TRBD2
v_call: TRBV5-1
clone_size: -
j_call: TRBJ2-1

cdr3_nt: TGTGCCAGCAGCCTCCTATCGGCAGATACGCAGTATTTT
cdr3_aa: CASSLLSADTQYF
d_call: -
v_call: TRBV27
clone_size: -
j_call: TRBJ2-3

cdr3_nt: TGTGCCAGCAGGCGCGAAAGGATCGCGGCAACCAGAAACAATGAGCAGTTCTTC
cdr3_aa: CASRRERIAATRNNEQFF
d_call: -
v_call: TRBV7-8
clone_size: -
j_call: TRBJ2-1

cdr3_nt: TGTGCCAGCAGTTACGGACAGGGGAGATCACCCCTCCACTTT
cdr3_aa: CASSYGQGRSPLHF
d_call: TRBD1
v_call: TRBV6-5
clone_size: -
j_call: TRBJ1-6

cdr3_nt: TGTGCCAGCAGTGAAGCGATACATGTAAACACCGGGGAGCTGTTTTTT
cdr3_aa: CASSEAIHVNTGELFF
d_call: -
v_call: TRBV6-1
clone_size: -
j_call: TRBJ2-2

cdr3_nt: TGTGCCAGCAGCTTTCCCGGGACAGGGAATGAGCAGTACTTC
cdr3_aa: CASSFPGTGNEQYF
d_call: TRBD1
v_call: TRBV5-5
clone_size: -
j_call: TRBJ2-7

cdr3_nt: TGTGCCAGCAGCCTAGTAGGGAGTCAGCCCCAGCATTTT
cdr3_aa: CASSLVGSQPQHF
d_call: -
v_call: TRBV7-8
clone_size: -
j_call: TRBJ1-5

cdr3_nt: TGTGCCAGTAGGGCTTATGATGCCCAGTCGAAAAACATTCAGTACTTC
cdr3_aa: CASRAYDAQSKNIQYF
d_call: -
v_call: TRBV19
clone_size: -
j_call: TRBJ2-4

cdr3_nt: TGTGCCAGCAGCTCAACAGGGGGTAGCACAGATACGCAGTATTTT
cdr3_aa: CASSSTGGSTDTQYF
d_call: TRBD1
v_call: TRBV11-3
clone_size: -
j_call: TRBJ2-3

cdr3_nt: TGCGCCAGCAGCAAGATGGTGGGAGGGCCTAGGGAGCAGTACTTC
cdr3_aa: CASSKMVGGPREQYF
d_call: TRBD2
v_call: TRBV4-1
clone_size: -
j_call: TRBJ2-7

cdr3_nt: TGTGCCAGCAGTGAAGCTAAGGGGCAGAGGTGGCGATCACCCCTCCACTTT
cdr3_aa: CASSEAKGQRWRSPLHF
d_call: -
v_call: TRBV6-1
clone_size: -
j_call: TRBJ1-6

cdr3_nt: TGTGCCAGCAGCGATGACCAGTCCGACTTATATGGCTACACCTTC
cdr3_aa: CASSDDQSDLYGYTF
d_call: -
v_call: TRBV5-6
clone_size: -
j_call: TRBJ1-2

cdr3_nt: TGTGCCAGCAGTGCCCGCGGTTCGTATGGCTACACCTTC
cdr3_aa: CASSARGSYGYTF
d_call: -
v_call: TRBV6-5
clone_size: -
j_call: TRBJ1-2

cdr3_nt: TGTGCCAGCAGCTTACGGAGCGGAGGGGCCAACGTCCTGACTTTC
cdr3_aa: CASSLRSGGANVLTF
d_call: -
v_call: TRBV11-2
clone_size: -
j_call: TRBJ2-6

cdr3_nt: TGCGCCAGCAGCTTGGGAGGGGGCACCTACGAGCAGTACTTC
cdr3_aa: CASSLGGGTYEQYF
d_call: TRBD1
v_call: TRBV5-1
clone_size: -
j_call: TRBJ2-7

cdr3_nt: TGTGCCAGCAGCAGTTCGGGACAGGGAACCCACGAGCAGTACTTC
cdr3_aa: CASSSSGQGTHEQYF
d_call: TRBD1
v_call: TRBV7-8
clone_size: -
j_call: TRBJ2-7

cdr3_nt: TGTGCCAGCAGCGCCCGCGCCGGGACAGGGTCAGCGGCTTTCTTT
cdr3_aa: CASSARAGTGSAAFF
d_call: TRBD1
v_call: TRBV9
clone_size: -
j_call: TRBJ1-1

cdr3_nt: TGTGCCAGCAGCTTAGAGAGGAGCTCCTACAATGAGCAGTTCTTC
cdr3_aa: CASSLERSSYNEQFF
d_call: -
v_call: TRBV7-9
clone_size: -
j_call: TRBJ2-1

cdr3_nt: TGTGCCAGCAGCCCCCGAGGGCCCGGAGCTAGCGGGATCAACGAGCAGTACTTC
cdr3_aa: CASSPRGPGASGINEQYF
d_call: TRBD2
v_call: TRBV11-2
clone_size: -
j_call: TRBJ2-7

cdr3_nt: TGTGCCAGCAGTTACGGACTGCGCACAGATACGCAGTATTTT
cdr3_aa: CASSYGLRTDTQYF
d_call: -
v_call: TRBV6-5
clone_size: -
j_call: TRBJ2-3

cdr3_nt: TGTGCCAGCAGCGGCCAAGAGTTGGGAGGTGAAAAACTGTTTTTT
cdr3_aa: CASSGQELGGEKLFF
d_call: -
v_call: TRBV5-6
clone_size: -
j_call: TRBJ1-4

cdr3_nt: TGTGCCAGCAGCTTAGATTACGCGGGAGGGCCCTCCGACTACGAGCAGTACTTC
cdr3_aa: CASSLDYAGGPSDYEQYF
d_call: TRBD2
v_call: TRBV7-9
clone_size: -
j_call: TRBJ2-7